The 18 T cell receptor beta chains listed next were all sequenced from one sample in a study of cytomegalovirus exposure and HLA in healthy donors (dated by TCRdb to about 2017). The method was the immunoSEQ multiplex PCR assay. The multiplex PCR relied on a mix of 60 forward primers for TCR Vbeta segments and 13 reverse primers for TCR Jbeta segments. Drawn from immuneACCESS, this table holds only the in-frame rearrangements with V and J called that TCRdb kept. Clones are partly lost; checked studies trace under half to an unresolved V gene and leave the rest unexplained. The sample profile shows 130,000 or so clones; around three fifths of them were found once. About 8.3% of the sample is in the top ten clones. Sequencing was done on a sample of PBMCs. The receptors derive from a woman between 35 and 50 years old in good health and CMV-seropositive.

This clone appeared a few times. The chain combines TRBV30 with TRBJ1-1; D remains ambiguous. The V gene lost 8 bases and the J gene lost 3 bases, with 13 bases spanning the gap. In germline, CDR1 is GTSNPN, CDR2 SVGIG (reference sequence). The CDR3 has 12 residues. CDR3 nucleotides: TGTGCCAGCAATCAGCGCGACACTGAAGCTTTCTTT. The encoded protein is CASNQRDTEAFF.

The V and J genes are TRBV7-9 and TRBJ1-1; 8 positions agree with TRBD1. CDR3 length: 17 amino acids. Trimming took 5 bases from V and 1 from J; bases not matched to a gene: 12. Germline V lookup: CDR1 SEHNR, CDR2 FQNEAQ (reference sequence). The CDR3 DNA sequence: TGTGCCAGCAGCCCCGGACAGGGAAAAGATCGGAACACTGAAGCTTTCTTT. It codes for CASSPGQGKDRNTEAFF.

The V call is TRBV6-1, the J call TRBJ1-6; 9 bases are a match to TRBD1. CDR3 length: 14 residues. Per germline, CDR1 MNHNS and CDR2 SASEGT. Unmatched junction bases numbered 7, after V lost 6 bases and J lost 10 bases. The CDR3 nucleotides read TGTGCCAGCAGGATGGACAGGGGTTGGTCACCCCTCCACTTT. Translation: CASRMDRGWSPLHF.

The chain carries TRBV27 and TRBJ2-3; 8 positions agree with TRBD2. Germline CDR1 and CDR2: MNHEY and SMNVEV (reference sequence). This CDR3 has 15 amino acids. V lost 3 bases and J lost 3; bases outside the gene matches: 5. This CDR3 reads CASSLPSGGTDTQYF. The CDR3 DNA is TGTGCCAGCAGTTTGCCCAGCGGGGGAACAGATACGCAGTATTTT.

This clone appeared once. V and J are TRBV19 and TRBJ1-1; D uncertain. The CDR3 loop spans 13 amino acids. CDR1 and CDR2 from the germline V gene are LNHDA and SQIVND (reference sequence). Trimming removed 3 bases from V and 1 base from J, with 6 bases in between. The CDR3 loop reads CASSIEGNTEAFF. The CDR3 DNA is TGTGCCAGTAGTATTGAGGGGAACACTGAAGCTTTCTTT.

V is TRBV18 and J is TRBJ2-7, with D perhaps TRBD2 (5 bases). The V end lost 6 bases, the J end lost 6 bases, and 12 bases lay between the germline ends. CDR1 KGHSH and CDR2 LQKENI come from the germline V gene. There are 12 residues in the CDR3. DNA of the CDR3: TGTGCCAGCTCGCCCCTCGGAGGCGAGCAGTACTTC. Translated, it gives CASSPLGGEQYF.

This chain links TRBV5-1 with TRBJ2-1, with a tentative D call TRBD1 (6 bases). CDR3 length: 15 residues. Germline-derived CDR1 and CDR2 are SGHRS and YFSETQ. The V gene lost 3 bases and the J gene lost 4 bases, with 14 bases spanning the gap. CDR3 in DNA: TGCGCCAGCAGCTCGGGAAAGGGGGAGTACAATGAGCAGTTCTTC. This gives the protein CASSSGKGEYNEQFF.

The chain is built from TRBV5-1 and TRBJ2-7, with D tentatively TRBD2 (6 bases). The germline V and J ends were trimmed by 2 bases and 2 bases, with 14 bases remaining between them. The CDR3 length is 15 residues. Germline V gene data show CDR1 as SGHRS and CDR2 as YFSETQ. The DNA of the CDR3 is TGCGCCAGCAGCTTCGACGGGAGCAGGACCTACGAGCAGTACTTC. Translated, it gives CASSFDGSRTYEQYF.

This clone was detected a few times. J is TRBJ2-5 and V is TRBV6-1; tentatively, D is TRBD1 (5 bases). CDR1 MNHNS and CDR2 SASEGT come from the germline V gene. Trimming stripped 11 bases from V and 5 bases from J, with 18 bases between. The CDR3 is made up of 13 amino acids. Here the CDR3 DNA reads TGTGCCTTTCGGGCATTGCCAGGGGAGACCCAGTACTTC. This codes for CAFRALPGETQYF.

This clone showed up just a few times. The gene calls are TRBV7-9 and TRBJ1-1, with a tentative D call TRBD1 (6 bases). The CDR3 has 12 residues. Trimming pared 6 bases from V and 7 bases from J, leaving 12 bases between. From germline, CDR1 is SEHNR and CDR2 FQNEAQ (reference sequence). CDR3 residues: CASRSGAVEAFF. DNA for the CDR3: TGTGCCAGCAGATCAGGGGCGGTTGAAGCTTTCTTT.

The chain links TRBV29-1 to TRBJ2-1, with TRBD1 matching 7 bases. V shed 6 bases, J shed 6 bases, and the junction held 2 bases outside the gene matches. The germline CDR1 and CDR2 sequences are SQVTM and ANQGSEA. The CDR3 loop spans 11 amino acids. The DNA of the CDR3 is TGCAGCGTCCGACAGGGCAATGAGCAGTTCTTC. Translation: CSVRQGNEQFF.

This clone was counted a single time. The V call is TRBV10-3, the J call TRBJ2-7; 8 bases are a match to TRBD1. CDR1 is ENHRY, CDR2 SYGVKD, per germline. The CDR3 is made up of 15 amino acids. V gave up 6 bases and J gave up 1 base; unmatched junction bases: 8. CDR3 sequence: CAIRADREGSYEQYF. CDR3 sequence (DNA): TGTGCCATCAGAGCGGACAGGGAAGGGTCCTACGAGCAGTACTTC.

Only a few counts were recorded for this clone. The V call is TRBV6-5, the J call TRBJ1-1; D is unresolved. The germline gives CDR1 MNHEY, CDR2 SVGAGI. V dropped 8 bases and J dropped 1 base, with 8 bases sitting between them. There are 12 residues in the CDR3. This chain's CDR3 is CASSRGNTEAFF. CDR3 coding DNA: TGTGCCAGCTCCCGGGGGAACACTGAAGCTTTCTTT.

The chain links TRBV6-1 to TRBJ2-1, with a tentative D call TRBD2 (6 bases). The CDR3 is 15 amino acids. V was trimmed by 8 bases and J by 7 bases, leaving 21 bases between them. Germline V CDR1 and CDR2: MNHNS, SASEGT. The CDR3 region has the DNA TGTGCCAGCGTCCTTCCGGGACTCCGTACAAATGAGCAGTTCTTC. Translated: CASVLPGLRTNEQFF.

This clone was observed many times. The chain is built from TRBV2 and TRBJ2-3; 7 bases align to TRBD2. Germline V gene data show CDR1 as SNHLY and CDR2 as FYNNEI. The CDR3 extends over 13 amino acids. This CDR3 is CAWSLALTDTQYF. The CDR3 region has the DNA TGTGCGTGGTCACTAGCGCTCACAGATACGCAGTATTTT.

V usage is TRBV2 and J usage is TRBJ2-2; 8 nucleotides line up with TRBD2. Unmatched junction bases numbered 11, after V lost 11 bases and J lost 6 bases. The germline CDR1 and CDR2 sequences are SNHLY and FYNNEI. CDR3 length: 14 residues. The CDR3 reads CASSGTSFSGELFF. The DNA of the CDR3 is TGTGCCTCGTCCGGGACTAGTTTTTCCGGGGAGCTGTTTTTT.

The chain has TRBV10-3 and TRBJ2-1, with 7 bases matching TRBD1. From germline, CDR1 is ENHRY and CDR2 SYGVKD. This CDR3 region has 16 residues. Losses at the gene ends were 0 bases for V and 2 bases for J; bases not matched to a gene: 4. CDR3 residues: CAISESDRLPYNEQFF. In nucleotides, the CDR3 is TGTGCCATCAGTGAGTCGGACAGGTTGCCCTACAATGAGCAGTTCTTC.

V is TRBV5-1 and J is TRBJ2-1; D is perhaps TRBD1 (5 bases). Trimming removed 4 bases at V and 0 bases at J, with 11 bases between. This CDR3 contains 15 residues. In germline, CDR1 is SGHRS, CDR2 YFSETQ. CDR3 sequence: CASSEQGGSYNEQFF. CDR3 bases: TGCGCCAGCAGCGAGCAGGGTGGCTCCTACAATGAGCAGTTCTTC. Complete variable domain (other parts from reference TRBV5-1 and TRBJ2-1): KAGVTQTPRYLIKTRGQQVTLSCSPISGHRSVSWYQQTPGQGLQFLFEYFSETQRNKGNFPGRFSGRQFSNSRSEMNVSTLELGDSALYLCASSEQGGSYNEQFFGPGTRLTVL.